The 21 T cell receptor beta chains below were found in one sample sequenced in a study of blood T cells in healthy people across ages. A sample-barcoded 5' primer and a J-beta primer mix were used in a second PCR of roughly 7 to 11 cycles. TCRdb re-derived calls from the 5' RACE reads in MiXCR, one entry per CDR3 protein. This table holds roughly 800,000 distinct CDR3 sequences, about a quarter found once. This same sample was also taken into another study, of T cells of mothers and their children.

The sequencing input was blood. These receptor sequences come from a boy between 10 and 17 years old in good health.

This clonotype was seen a few times. The chain uses TRBV7-6 and TRBJ2-7, with TRBD1 identical over 12 bases. The CDR3 consists of 16 residues. Germline V lookup: CDR1 SGHVS, CDR2 FNYEAQ. The junction had 11 bases not matched to a gene; V was cut back by 5 bases and J by 6 bases. This chain's CDR3 is CASSPGQGAQGGEQYF. Here the CDR3 DNA reads TGTGCCAGCAGCCCGGGACAGGGGGCCCAAGGTGGCGAGCAGTACTTC.

The gene calls are TRBV4-1 and TRBJ1-3, with TRBD1 matching 7 bases. Per germline, CDR1 MGHRA and CDR2 YSYEKL. V dropped 0 bases and J dropped 1; count of bases not matched to a gene: 12. CDR3 length: 19 amino acids. The CDR3 region has the DNA TGCGCCAGCAGCCAAGAGGGCTTAGGGGGCCCCTATTCTGGAAACACCATATATTTT. Amino acids: CASSQEGLGGPYSGNTIYF.

A few counts support this clonotype. The rearrangement joins TRBV12-3 or TRBV12-4 to TRBJ2-2; 11 bases line up with TRBD2. The CDR3 is 17 residues long. V shed 6 bases, J shed 5 bases, and the junction held 11 bases outside the gene matches. As DNA, the CDR3 is TGTGCCAGCAGCGAAAGTAGCGGGGGGGCCGGAACCGGGGAGCTGTTTTTT. It yields the protein CASSESSGGAGTGELFF.

In this sample, this clonotype turned up a few times. The rearrangement links TRBV29-1 to TRBJ1-2; TRBD1 matches at 7 bases. Trimming removed 0 bases from V and 3 bases from J; junction bases left unmatched: 7. CDR3 length: 15 residues. CDR1 and CDR2 from the germline V gene are SQVTM and ANQGSEA. CDR3 coding DNA: TGCAGCGTTGAAGATCCCAGACAGGGAGACTATGGCTACACCTTC. It is translated as CSVEDPRQGDYGYTF. Full variable domain (outside the CDR3, taken from reference TRBV29-1 and TRBJ1-2): SAVISQKPSRDICQRGTSLTIQCQVDSQVTMMFWYRQQPGQSLTLIATANQGSEATYESGFVIDKFPISRPNLTFSTLTVSNMSPEDSSIYLCSVEDPRQGDYGYTFGSGTRLTVV.

This chain links TRBV20-1 with TRBJ2-5, with 11 bases that match TRBD2. The CDR3 is 17 amino acids. Losses at the gene ends were 3 bases for V and 5 bases for J; bases not matched to a gene: 14. Germline CDR1 is DFQATT and CDR2 is SNEGSKA (reference sequence). The CDR3 region is CSARGGRLAGGRETQYF. DNA for the CDR3: TGCAGTGCTAGGGGTGGTAGGCTAGCGGGGGGCAGGGAGACCCAGTACTTC.

This clonotype was counted a few times. V gene TRBV29-1 combines with J gene TRBJ1-1; D not certain. Trimming pared 3 bases from V and 7 bases from J, leaving 12 bases between. Germline V gene sequence: CDR1 SQVTM, CDR2 ANQGSEA. The CDR3 spans 12 residues. The CDR3 loop reads CSVEERPFEAFF. CDR3 DNA: TGCAGCGTTGAGGAGAGGCCCTTTGAAGCTTTCTTT.

This clonotype was seen a few times. V gene TRBV12-3 or TRBV12-4 combines with J gene TRBJ2-3; TRBD2 matches at 14 bases. The CDR3 sequence is 17 residues long. After removal of 6 bases from V and 9 bases from J, the junction contained 14 bases not matched to a gene. This CDR3 is CASSFRGTSGRVYTQYF. CDR3 sequence (DNA): TGTGCCAGCAGCTTCCGCGGGACTAGCGGGAGAGTGTACACGCAGTATTTT.

The chain combines TRBV6-5 with TRBJ1-6; D remains ambiguous. Germline V gives CDR1 MNHEY, CDR2 SVGAGI. This CDR3 contains 15 residues. V dropped 2 bases and J dropped 7 bases, with 12 bases sitting between them. The CDR3 DNA is TGTGCCAGCAGTTACAACTGGATACGGAATTCACCCCTCCACTTT. Its protein product is CASSYNWIRNSPLHF.

The rearrangement uses TRBV29-1 and TRBJ1-3, with 8 bases matching TRBD1. Germline loops: CDR1 SQVTM, CDR2 ANQGSEA. The CDR3 contains 12 residues. V lost 7 bases, J lost 2 bases, and 1 base stayed unmatched. Here the CDR3 reads CSGRGPGNTIYF. In DNA form, the CDR3 reads TGCAGCGGCAGGGGGCCTGGAAACACCATATATTTT.

The rearrangement uses TRBV20-1 and TRBJ2-7; the match to TRBD2 covers 12 bases. This CDR3 contains 15 residues. V lost 3 bases and J lost 2; bases outside the gene matches: 5. The germline V gene encodes CDR1 DFQATT and CDR2 SNEGSKA (reference sequence). The DNA of the CDR3 is TGCAGTGCTAGTAGGCCTAGCGGGGGGGCCTACGAGCAGTACTTC. This encodes CSASRPSGGAYEQYF.

In its sample, this clonotype was seen a few times. The gene calls are TRBV5-1 and TRBJ1-4, with unresolved D. This CDR3 contains 14 residues. Germline V gene sequence: CDR1 SGHRS, CDR2 YFSETQ. V was trimmed by 4 bases and J by 2 bases, leaving 9 bases between them. The CDR3 sequence: CASSAGWTNEKLFF. In DNA form, the CDR3 reads TGCGCCAGCAGCGCGGGGTGGACTAATGAAAAACTGTTTTTT.

The chain employs TRBV21-1 and TRBJ1-2; the table assigns TRBD1, which was not confirmed against the DNA. TRBV21-1 is tagged as a pseudogene. The CDR3 is made up of 16 amino acids. CDR3 DNA sequence: TGTGCCAGCAGCCCCAGTGTCGGGGGGAACGACTATGGCTACACCTTC. This translates into CASSPSVGGNDYGYTF.

In this sample, this clonotype turned up a few times. The chain couples TRBV6-6 to TRBJ2-4; no reliable D call. The germline V gene has CDR1 MNHNY and CDR2 SVGAGI (reference sequence). V dropped 5 bases and J dropped 5 bases, with 16 bases sitting between them. The CDR3 is made up of 15 amino acids. The DNA for the CDR3 is TGTGCCAGCAGTCCATCAGGTGGGGTCCAAAACATTCAGTACTTC. Translating it yields CASSPSGGVQNIQYF.

This sequence joins TRBV5-1 and TRBJ1-2, with no clear D. V lost 4 bases to trimming and J lost 7 bases, with 11 bases between them. Germline CDR1 is SGHRS and CDR2 is YFSETQ. CDR3 length equals 12 residues. The CDR3 sequence is CASSAEVSGYTF. Written as DNA, the CDR3 is TGCGCCAGCAGCGCGGAAGTGAGTGGCTACACCTTC.

The chain recombines TRBV6-5 with TRBJ2-5; the match to TRBD1 covers 7 bases. In germline, CDR1 is MNHEY, CDR2 SVGAGI. This CDR3 is 13 amino acids long. With V trimmed by 6 bases and J by 7 bases, 8 bases remained unmatched. CDR3 in amino acids: CASRETGRVTQYF. In nucleotides, the CDR3 is TGTGCCAGCAGGGAGACAGGGCGCGTGACCCAGTACTTC.

As concerns this clonotype: At one of its ends the junction is not consistent with the germline gene, which may arise from a read error. The CDR3 region is CAGSFRGVQETQYF. The CDR3, as DNA: TGTGCCGGCAGTTTTCGAGGGGTCCAAGAGACCCAGTACTTC. The chain uses TRBV28 and TRBJ2-5; D possibly uses TRBD1 or TRBD2 (5 bases each). The CDR3 extends over 14 amino acids. Germline V gene lookup returns CDR1 MDHEN and CDR2 SYDVKM.

This clonotype was found a few times. V and J are TRBV7-2 and TRBJ2-5; no clear D. This CDR3 comprises 13 residues. Trimming pared 4 bases from V and 5 bases from J, leaving 11 bases between. Per germline, CDR1 SGHTA and CDR2 FQGNSA. The CDR3 bases are TGTGCCAGCAGCTACCGGCCAGCCGAGACCCAGTACTTC. As protein: CASSYRPAETQYF.

The V and J genes are TRBV15 and TRBJ1-4; 9 bases align to TRBD1. Germline assignment: CDR1 LNHNV and CDR2 YYDKDF (reference sequence). The CDR3 length is 16 residues. The junction had 11 bases not matched to a gene; V was cut back by 5 bases and J by 7 bases. CDR3 protein: CATSGRTGVLGEKLFF. DNA of the CDR3: TGTGCCACCAGCGGGCGGACAGGGGTACTTGGTGAAAAACTGTTTTTT.

This clonotype has only a few counts. The rearrangement uses TRBV29-1 and TRBJ1-1; the match to TRBD1 covers 7 bases. CDR3 length: 13 amino acids. Per the germline V gene, CDR1 is SQVTM and CDR2 is ANQGSEA. J gave up 0 bases and V 6 bases, and 4 bases lay outside the gene matches. The CDR3 loop reads CSVGTAMNTEAFF. Written as DNA, the CDR3 is TGCAGCGTGGGGACAGCGATGAACACTGAAGCTTTCTTT.

This clonotype has a handful of counts. V gene TRBV7-2 combines with J gene TRBJ2-4; D call uncertain. Germline V gene sequence: CDR1 SGHTA, CDR2 FQGNSA. This CDR3 contains 12 residues. V gave up 1 base and J gave up 5 bases, with 3 bases separating them. CDR3 amino acids: CASSLVENIQYF. CDR3 bases: TGTGCCAGCAGCTTAGTGGAAAACATTCAGTACTTC.

J is TRBJ2-5 and V is TRBV4-1; D is possibly TRBD1 (6 bases). The DNA end lines up better with TRBJ2-7; the J call may be wrong. The germline gives CDR1 MGHRA, CDR2 YSYEKL. This CDR3 spans 15 amino acids. CDR3 nucleotide sequence: TGCGCCAGCAGCCAAGACGAGACAGGAACCTACGAGCAGTACTTC. It specifies CASSQDETGTYEQYF.